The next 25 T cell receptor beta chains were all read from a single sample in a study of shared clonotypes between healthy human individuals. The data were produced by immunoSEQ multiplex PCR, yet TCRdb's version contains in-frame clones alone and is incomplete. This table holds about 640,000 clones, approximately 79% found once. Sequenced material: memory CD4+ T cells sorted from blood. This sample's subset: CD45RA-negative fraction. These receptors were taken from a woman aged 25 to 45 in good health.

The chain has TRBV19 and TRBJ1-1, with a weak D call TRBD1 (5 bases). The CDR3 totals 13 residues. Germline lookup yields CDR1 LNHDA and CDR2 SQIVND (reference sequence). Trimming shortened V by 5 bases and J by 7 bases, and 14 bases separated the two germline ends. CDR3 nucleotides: TGTGCCAGTAGTCTCGATAGGACATTTGAAGCTTTCTTT. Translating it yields CASSLDRTFEAFF.

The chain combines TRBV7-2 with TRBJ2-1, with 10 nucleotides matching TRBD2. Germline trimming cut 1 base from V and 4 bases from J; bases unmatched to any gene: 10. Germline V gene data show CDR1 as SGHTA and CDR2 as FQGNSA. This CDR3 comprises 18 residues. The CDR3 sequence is CASSLGNPLAGPYNEQFF. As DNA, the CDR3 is TGTGCCAGCAGCTTAGGGAACCCACTAGCGGGACCGTACAATGAGCAGTTCTTC. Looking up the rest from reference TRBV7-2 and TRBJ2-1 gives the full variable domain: GAGVSQSPSNKVTEKGKDVELRCDPISGHTALYWYRQSLGQGLEFLIYFQGNSAPDKSGLPSDRFSAERTGGSVSTLTIQRTQQEDSAVYLCASSLGNPLAGPYNEQFFGPGTRLTVL.

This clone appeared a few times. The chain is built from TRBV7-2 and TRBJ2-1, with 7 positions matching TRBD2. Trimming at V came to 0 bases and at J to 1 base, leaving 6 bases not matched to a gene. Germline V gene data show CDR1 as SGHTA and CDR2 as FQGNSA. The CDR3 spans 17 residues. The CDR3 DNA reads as TGTGCCAGCAGCTTAGCCAGCGGGATGTTATCCTACAATGAGCAGTTCTTC. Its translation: CASSLASGMLSYNEQFF.

CDR3 DNA sequence: TGTGCCAGCAGATCTCCCGCCGTGCGAACTGAAGCTTTCTTT. It is translated as CASRSPAVRTEAFF. This chain joins TRBV27 and TRBJ1-1; D gene unclear. Trimming took 6 bases from V and 5 from J, leaving 16 bases between them. The CDR3 is 14 residues long. Germline assignment: CDR1 MNHEY and CDR2 SMNVEV (reference sequence).

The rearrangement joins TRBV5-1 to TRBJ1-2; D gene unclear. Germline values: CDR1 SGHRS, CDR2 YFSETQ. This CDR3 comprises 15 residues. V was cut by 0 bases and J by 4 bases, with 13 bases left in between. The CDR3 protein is CASSLGPSVIYGYTF. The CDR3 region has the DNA TGCGCCAGCAGCTTGGGGCCCAGTGTGATCTATGGCTACACCTTC.

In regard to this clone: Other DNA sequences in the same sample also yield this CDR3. The CDR3 bases are TGTGCCAGCAGCTTATACAGGAACACTGAAGCTTTCTTT. Protein: CASSLYRNTEAFF. The V gene is TRBV7-2, the J gene TRBJ1-1; D not certain. The germline V and J ends were trimmed by 2 bases and 1 base, with 5 bases remaining between them. This CDR3 is built from 13 residues. Germline V gene sequence: CDR1 SGHTA, CDR2 FQGNSA.

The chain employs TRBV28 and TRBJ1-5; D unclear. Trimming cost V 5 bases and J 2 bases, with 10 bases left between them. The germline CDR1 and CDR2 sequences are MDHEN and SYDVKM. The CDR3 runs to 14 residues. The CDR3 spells CASSPGPRNQPQHF. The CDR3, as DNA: TGTGCCAGCAGTCCCGGGCCCCGCAATCAGCCCCAGCATTTT.

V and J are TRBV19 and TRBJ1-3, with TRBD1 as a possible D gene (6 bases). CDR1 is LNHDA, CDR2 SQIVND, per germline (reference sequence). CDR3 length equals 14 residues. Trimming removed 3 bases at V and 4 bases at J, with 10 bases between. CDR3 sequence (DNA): TGTGCCAGTAGTATCGGGACACAGGGAAACACCATATATTTT. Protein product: CASSIGTQGNTIYF.

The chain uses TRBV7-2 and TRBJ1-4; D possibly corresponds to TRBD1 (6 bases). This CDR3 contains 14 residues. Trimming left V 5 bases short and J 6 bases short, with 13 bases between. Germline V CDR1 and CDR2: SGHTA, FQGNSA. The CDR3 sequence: CASSPTTGHEKLFF. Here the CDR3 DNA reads TGTGCCAGCAGCCCAACAACAGGGCATGAAAAACTGTTTTTT. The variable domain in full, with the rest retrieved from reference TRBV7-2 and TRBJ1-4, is GAGVSQSPSNKVTEKGKDVELRCDPISGHTALYWYRQSLGQGLEFLIYFQGNSAPDKSGLPSDRFSAERTGGSVSTLTIQRTQQEDSAVYLCASSPTTGHEKLFFGSGTQLSVL.

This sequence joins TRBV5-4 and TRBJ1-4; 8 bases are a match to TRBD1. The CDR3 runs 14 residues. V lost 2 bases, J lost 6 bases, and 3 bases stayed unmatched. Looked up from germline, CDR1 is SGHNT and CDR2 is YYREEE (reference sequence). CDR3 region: CASSLQGVDEKLFF. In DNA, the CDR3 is TGTGCCAGCAGCTTACAGGGGGTTGATGAAAAACTGTTTTTT.

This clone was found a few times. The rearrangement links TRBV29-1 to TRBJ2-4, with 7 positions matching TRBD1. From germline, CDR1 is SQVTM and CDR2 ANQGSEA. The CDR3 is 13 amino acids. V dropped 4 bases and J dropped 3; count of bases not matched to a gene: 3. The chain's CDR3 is CSVVRDSKNIQYF. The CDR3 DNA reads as TGCAGCGTTGTTAGGGACAGCAAAAACATTCAGTACTTC.

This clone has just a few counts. DNA for the CDR3: TGCGCCAGCAGCTTGCTGGGGGAGCCCACAGATACGCAGTATTTT. Translation: CASSLLGEPTDTQYF. The chain combines TRBV5-1 with TRBJ2-3; D assignment may be TRBD1 or TRBD2 (5 bases each). Germline CDR1 SGHRS, CDR2 YFSETQ. Between the trimmed V and J ends, which lost 1 base and 2 bases, there was a span of 11 bases. The CDR3 length is 15 residues.

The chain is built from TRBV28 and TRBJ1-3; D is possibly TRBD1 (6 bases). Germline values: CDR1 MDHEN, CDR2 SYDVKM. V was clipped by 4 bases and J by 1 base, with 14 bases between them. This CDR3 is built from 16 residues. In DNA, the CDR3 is TGTGCCAGCAGTTCAGGCGGGGGCTGGTCTGGAAACACCATATATTTT. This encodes CASSSGGGWSGNTIYF.

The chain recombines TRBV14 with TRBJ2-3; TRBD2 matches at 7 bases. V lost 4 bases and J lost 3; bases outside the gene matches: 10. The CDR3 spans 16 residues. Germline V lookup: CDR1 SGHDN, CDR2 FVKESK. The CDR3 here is CASSRAQLAVTDTQYF. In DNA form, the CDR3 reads TGTGCCAGCAGCCGAGCACAGCTAGCGGTAACAGATACGCAGTATTTT.

The CDR3 sequence is CASSTARGGRPTEAFF. In DNA, the CDR3 is TGTGCCAGCAGCACCGCGAGGGGGGGGCGCCCAACTGAAGCTTTCTTT. The V gene is TRBV11-2, the J gene TRBJ1-1, with a possible D match to TRBD1 (6 bases). Germline values: CDR1 SGHAT, CDR2 FQNNGV. This CDR3 region has 16 residues. Trimming took off 5 bases at V and 5 bases at J, with 21 bases between the two ends.

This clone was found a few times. The CDR3 reads CASSLWSDYGYTF. CDR3 bases: TGTGCCAGCAGCTTGTGGTCAGACTATGGCTACACCTTC. The chain has TRBV5-6 and TRBJ1-2, with unresolved D. The CDR3 is 13 amino acids. Trimming removed 1 base at V and 3 bases at J, with 7 bases between. From germline, CDR1 is SGHDT and CDR2 YYEEEE. Variable domain in full (rest from reference TRBV5-6 and TRBJ1-2): DAGVTQSPTHLIKTRGQQVTLRCSPKSGHDTVSWYQQALGQGPQFIFQYYEEEERQRGNFPDRFSGHQFPNYSSELNVNALLLGDSALYLCASSLWSDYGYTFGSGTRLTVV.

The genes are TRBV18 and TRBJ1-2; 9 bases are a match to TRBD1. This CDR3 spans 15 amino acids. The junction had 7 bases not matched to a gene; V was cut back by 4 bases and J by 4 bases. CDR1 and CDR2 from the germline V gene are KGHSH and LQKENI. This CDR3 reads CASSHRDRDLYGYTF. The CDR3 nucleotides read TGTGCCAGCTCACATAGGGACAGGGACCTCTATGGCTACACCTTC.

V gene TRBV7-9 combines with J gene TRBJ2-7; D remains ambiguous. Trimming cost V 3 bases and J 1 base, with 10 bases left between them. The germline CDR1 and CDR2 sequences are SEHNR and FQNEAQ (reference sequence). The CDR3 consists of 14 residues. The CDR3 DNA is TGTGCCAGCAGCTTTCAACACGGGTCCTACGAGCAGTACTTC. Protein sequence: CASSFQHGSYEQYF.

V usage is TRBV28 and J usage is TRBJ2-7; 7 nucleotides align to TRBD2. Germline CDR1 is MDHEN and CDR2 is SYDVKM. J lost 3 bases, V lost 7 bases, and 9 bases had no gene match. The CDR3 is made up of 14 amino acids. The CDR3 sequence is CASTTSGTIYEQYF. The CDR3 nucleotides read TGTGCCAGCACCACCAGCGGGACCATCTACGAGCAGTACTTC.

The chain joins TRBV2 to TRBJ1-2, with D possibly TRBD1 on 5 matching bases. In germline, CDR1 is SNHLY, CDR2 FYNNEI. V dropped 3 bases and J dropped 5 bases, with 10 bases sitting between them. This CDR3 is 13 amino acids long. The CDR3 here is CASSDSGRYGYTF. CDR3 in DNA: TGTGCCAGCAGTGATTCAGGGAGGTATGGCTACACCTTC.

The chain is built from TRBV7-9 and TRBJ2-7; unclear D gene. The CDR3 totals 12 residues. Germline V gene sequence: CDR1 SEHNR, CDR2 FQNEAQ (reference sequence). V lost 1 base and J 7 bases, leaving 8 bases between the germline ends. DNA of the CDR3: TGTGCCAGCAGCTTAGAGGCGAGGGAGCAGTACTTC. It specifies CASSLEAREQYF.

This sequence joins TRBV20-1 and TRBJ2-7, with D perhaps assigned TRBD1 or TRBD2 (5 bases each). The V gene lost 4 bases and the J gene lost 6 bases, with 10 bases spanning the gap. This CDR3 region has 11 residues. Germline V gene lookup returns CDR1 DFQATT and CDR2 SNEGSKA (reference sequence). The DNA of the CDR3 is TGCAGTGCTAACCAGAGGGGCGAGCAGTACTTC. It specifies CSANQRGEQYF.

The CDR3 DNA follows: TGTGCCTGGAGTGAGGCAGGGCACTCCTACGAGCAGTACTTC. Its protein product is CAWSEAGHSYEQYF. This chain uses TRBV30 with TRBJ2-7, with D possibly being TRBD1 (5 bases). V lost 1 base to trimming and J lost 0 bases, with 10 bases between them. There are 14 residues in the CDR3. CDR1 and CDR2 (germline): GTSNPN, SVGIG (reference sequence).

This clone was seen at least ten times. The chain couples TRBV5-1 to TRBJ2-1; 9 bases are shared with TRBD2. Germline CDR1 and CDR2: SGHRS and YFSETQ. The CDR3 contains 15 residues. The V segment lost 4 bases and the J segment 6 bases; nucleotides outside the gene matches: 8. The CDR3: CASSPSAGGLNEQFF. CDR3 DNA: TGCGCCAGCAGCCCCTCAGCGGGAGGCCTCAATGAGCAGTTCTTC.

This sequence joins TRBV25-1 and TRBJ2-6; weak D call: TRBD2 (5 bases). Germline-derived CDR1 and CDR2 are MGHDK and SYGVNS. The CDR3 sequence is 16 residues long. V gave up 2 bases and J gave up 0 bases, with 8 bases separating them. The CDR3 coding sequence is TGTGCCAGCAGTGAAGGCCGGGGCTCTGGGGCCAACGTCCTGACTTTC. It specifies CASSEGRGSGANVLTF.